This TCR beta chain is from a study of T cell responses to AZD1222 COVID-19 vaccine. Libraries were prepared by immunoSEQ multiplex PCR; TCRdb keeps only in-frame clonotypes and omits some of them. The sample consists of tens of thousands of clones, over 75% of them appearing once. The germline V gene encodes CDR1 KGHSH and CDR2 LQKENI. Trimming cost V 2 bases and J 4 bases, with 9 bases left between them. This CDR3 contains 15 residues. Study results and caveats: At study baseline, merely roughly 6 AZD1222 recipients were seropositive.

Turning to this clone: Its antigen is as yet unknown.

The chain joins TRBV18 to TRBJ2-6; D call uncertain. The sequencing here drew on peripheral blood, taken on day 0 of AZD1222 vaccination. This sequence was found in an adult in good health. Here the CDR3 DNA reads TGTGCCAGCTCACCATCCACGGTCGGGGCCAACGTCCTGACTTTC. This encodes CASSPSTVGANVLTF. The full variable domain, in which reference TRBV18 and TRBJ2-6 provide the parts outside the CDR3, is NAGVMQNPRHLVRRRGQEARLRCSPMKGHSHVYWYRQLPEEGLKFMVYLQKENIIDESGMPKERFSAEFPKEGPSILRIQQVVRGDSAAYFCASSPSTVGANVLTFGAGSRLTVL.